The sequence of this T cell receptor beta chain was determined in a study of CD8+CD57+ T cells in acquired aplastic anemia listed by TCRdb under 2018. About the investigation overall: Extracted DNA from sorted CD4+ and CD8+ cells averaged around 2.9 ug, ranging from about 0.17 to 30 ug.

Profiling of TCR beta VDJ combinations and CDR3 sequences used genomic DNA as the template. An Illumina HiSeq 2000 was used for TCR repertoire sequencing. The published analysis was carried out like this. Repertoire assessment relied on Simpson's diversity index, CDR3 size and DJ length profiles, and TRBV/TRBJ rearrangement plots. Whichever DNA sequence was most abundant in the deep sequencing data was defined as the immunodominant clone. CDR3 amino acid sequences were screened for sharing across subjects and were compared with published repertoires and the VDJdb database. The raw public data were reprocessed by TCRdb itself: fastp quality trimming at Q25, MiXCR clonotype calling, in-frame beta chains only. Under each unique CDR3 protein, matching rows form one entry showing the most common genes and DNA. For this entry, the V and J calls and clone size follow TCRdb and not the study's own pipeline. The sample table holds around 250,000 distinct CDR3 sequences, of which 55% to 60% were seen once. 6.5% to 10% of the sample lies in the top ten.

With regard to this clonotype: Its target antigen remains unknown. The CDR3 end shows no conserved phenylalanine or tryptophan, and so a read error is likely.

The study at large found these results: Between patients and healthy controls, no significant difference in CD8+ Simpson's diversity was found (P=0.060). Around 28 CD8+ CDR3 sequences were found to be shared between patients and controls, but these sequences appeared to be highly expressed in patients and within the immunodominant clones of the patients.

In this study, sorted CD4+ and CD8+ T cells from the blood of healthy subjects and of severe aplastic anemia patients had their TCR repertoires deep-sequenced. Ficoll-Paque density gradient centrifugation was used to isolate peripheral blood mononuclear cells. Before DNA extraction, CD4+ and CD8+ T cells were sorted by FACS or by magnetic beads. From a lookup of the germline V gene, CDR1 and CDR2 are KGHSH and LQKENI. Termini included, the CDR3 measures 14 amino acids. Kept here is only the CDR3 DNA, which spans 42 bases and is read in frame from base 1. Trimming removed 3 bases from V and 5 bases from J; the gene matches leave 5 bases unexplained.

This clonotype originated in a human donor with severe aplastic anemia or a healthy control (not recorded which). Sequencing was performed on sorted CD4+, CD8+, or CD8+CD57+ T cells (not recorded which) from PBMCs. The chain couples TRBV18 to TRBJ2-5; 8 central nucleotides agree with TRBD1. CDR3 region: CASSPRDRSETQYS. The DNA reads TGTGCCAGCTCACCCAGGGACAGGTCGGAGACCCAGTACTCC.